The 25 T cell receptor beta chains listed next were all sequenced from one sample in a study of blood T cell repertoires in COVID-19. The data were produced by immunoSEQ multiplex PCR, yet TCRdb's version contains in-frame clones alone and is incomplete. Of about 280,000 clones detected, 70% to 90% appear once; the ten largest clones hold 5.1%. Sequencing used peripheral blood. These receptors were obtained from a man in his forties or fifties with active or convalescent COVID-19.

The chain carries TRBV28 and TRBJ1-1; a possible D gene is TRBD1 (5 bases). With 6 bases removed from V and 4 bases from J, the gap between germline ends came to 21 bases. This CDR3 contains 16 residues. Germline V lookup: CDR1 MDHEN, CDR2 SYDVKM. CDR3 loop: CASSPTRQGLGTEAFF. The CDR3 nucleotides are TGTGCCAGCAGCCCTACCCGCCAGGGCTTGGGCACTGAAGCTTTCTTT.

V is TRBV4-1 and J is TRBJ2-7; perhaps TRBD1 as D (6 bases). The V end was cut by 1 base, the J end by 3 bases, with 13 bases between. This CDR3 spans 15 amino acids. Germline values: CDR1 MGHRA, CDR2 YSYEKL. The CDR3 DNA follows: TGCGCCAGCAGCCAAGCGGCAGGGGATCTCTACGAGCAGTACTTC. Protein: CASSQAAGDLYEQYF.

This sequence joins TRBV9 and TRBJ1-2; D unresolved. The CDR3 spans 13 residues. Trimming stripped 6 bases from V and 6 bases from J, with 15 bases between. Germline CDR1 is SGDLS and CDR2 is YYNGEE. This CDR3 is CASTGFLYHGYTF. In nucleotides, the CDR3 is TGTGCCAGCACGGGTTTTCTCTATCATGGCTACACCTTC.

The rearrangement joins TRBV15 to TRBJ2-3, with D maybe TRBD2 (5 bases). In germline, CDR1 is LNHNV, CDR2 YYDKDF (reference sequence). There are 15 residues in the CDR3. Between the trimmed V and J ends, which lost 0 bases and 5 bases, there was a span of 12 bases. In DNA, the CDR3 is TGTGCCACCAGCAGAGATCGGAGGCCGGGAGATACGCAGTATTTT. This encodes CATSRDRRPGDTQYF.

The chain joins TRBV4-1 to TRBJ2-5; 7 positions match TRBD2. The CDR3 length is 13 residues. With 4 bases clipped from V and 5 bases from J, the junction kept 4 bases outside the gene matches. Per the germline V gene, CDR1 is MGHRA and CDR2 is YSYEKL. CDR3 residues: CASSLTGGETQYF. CDR3 nucleotides: TGCGCCAGCAGCCTGACCGGGGGGGAGACCCAGTACTTC.

The chain employs TRBV12-2 and TRBJ1-2; the table's D call TRBD1 went unverified against the DNA. TRBV12-2 is classified as a pseudogene. There are 16 residues in the CDR3. CDR3 amino acids: CASRPLGAGWNYGYTF. The CDR3, as DNA: TGTGCAAGTCGCCCACTTGGGGCAGGGTGGAACTATGGCTACACCTTC.

This clone appeared a single time. V is TRBV2 and J is TRBJ2-7; 8 bases line up with TRBD1. This CDR3 spans 14 amino acids. Germline CDR1 is SNHLY and CDR2 is FYNNEI. V dropped 8 bases and J dropped 0; count of bases not matched to a gene: 6. The CDR3 reads CASARQGHSYEQYF. The CDR3 nucleotides are TGTGCCAGCGCAAGACAGGGGCACTCCTACGAGCAGTACTTC.

The chain joins TRBV12-2 to TRBJ1-5. TRBV12-2 is a listed pseudogene. The CDR3 is 15 residues long. The CDR3 nucleotides are TGTGCAAGTCGCTTACGCGGGGGAGGCAATCAGCCCCAGCATTTT. Residues: CASRLRGGGNQPQHF.

The chain recombines TRBV6-5 with TRBJ1-1; 8 bases are a match to TRBD1. V lost 6 bases, J lost 7 bases, and 7 bases stayed unmatched. The CDR3 loop spans 13 amino acids. Germline lookup yields CDR1 MNHEY and CDR2 SVGAGI. In nucleotides, the CDR3 is TGTGCCAGCAGGGCCGGACAGGGCCTTGAAGCTTTCTTT. This sequence encodes CASRAGQGLEAFF.

J is TRBJ2-1 and V is TRBV5-1; 9 positions match TRBD1. CDR1 and CDR2 from the germline V gene are SGHRS and YFSETQ. This CDR3 is 15 amino acids long. The junction had 12 bases not matched to a gene; V was cut back by 4 bases and J by 10 bases. The DNA for the CDR3 is TGCGCCAGCAGCCCAGACAGGGGGGAGATGACCGAGCAGTTCTTC. Translation: CASSPDRGEMTEQFF.

V gene TRBV2 combines with J gene TRBJ2-7, with D perhaps matching TRBD2 (6 bases). Germline-derived CDR1 and CDR2 are SNHLY and FYNNEI. Trimming removed 2 bases from V and 6 bases from J, with 11 bases in between. The CDR3 loop spans 13 amino acids. Here the CDR3 reads CASSERTRGEQYF. Here the CDR3 DNA reads TGTGCCAGCAGTGAACGTACGCGGGGCGAGCAGTACTTC.

The chain has TRBV29-1 and TRBJ2-2; D possibly corresponds to TRBD1 (6 bases). Trimming removed 4 bases at V and 5 bases at J, with 17 bases between. The CDR3 has 15 amino acids. Germline V gene data show CDR1 as SQVTM and CDR2 as ANQGSEA. The CDR3 is CSVATGFWGTGELFF. CDR3 DNA: TGCAGCGTTGCTACAGGGTTTTGGGGAACCGGGGAGCTGTTTTTT.

J is TRBJ2-7 and V is TRBV7-9, with TRBD2 matching 12 bases. Germline values: CDR1 SEHNR, CDR2 FQNEAQ (reference sequence). This CDR3 has 15 residues. J gave up 4 bases and V 5 bases, and 6 bases lay outside the gene matches. The CDR3 DNA follows: TGTGCCAGCAGCATGCGGACTAGCGGGATTTACGAGCAGTACTTC. It codes for CASSMRTSGIYEQYF. Full variable domain (remainder filled in from reference TRBV7-9 and TRBJ2-7): DTGVSQNPRHKITKRGQNVTFRCDPISEHNRLYWYRQTLGQGPEFLTYFQNEAQLEKSRLLSDRFSAERPKGSFSTLEIQRTEQGDSAMYLCASSMRTSGIYEQYFGPGTRLTVT.

V is TRBV4-1 and J is TRBJ2-5; no firm D call. The germline gives CDR1 MGHRA, CDR2 YSYEKL. Trimming took 2 bases from V and 5 from J, leaving 6 bases between them. The CDR3 extends over 12 amino acids. The CDR3 DNA is TGCGCCAGCAGCCAAATCGCGGAGACCCAGTACTTC. Its protein product is CASSQIAETQYF.

The V and J genes are TRBV27 and TRBJ2-7; 13 bases agree with TRBD2. This CDR3 is built from 15 residues. Germline V gene lookup returns CDR1 MNHEY and CDR2 SMNVEV (reference sequence). V lost 4 bases to trimming and J lost 8 bases; unmatched junction nucleotides: 8. CDR3 coding DNA: TGTGCCAGCAGTTCACTTTCCGGGACTAGCGGGAAGCAGTACTTC. It encodes CASSSLSGTSGKQYF.

The chain combines TRBV30 with TRBJ1-3; perhaps TRBD1 as D (6 bases). Germline V gives CDR1 GTSNPN, CDR2 SVGIG (reference sequence). The CDR3 totals 15 residues. V lost 3 bases, J lost 9 bases, and 21 bases lay in between. CDR3 DNA sequence: TGTGCCTGGAGCGCAACAGGGACCCCCGCGAGCACCATATATTTT. Encoded protein: CAWSATGTPASTIYF.

The gene calls are TRBV30 and TRBJ2-5; no clear D gene. This CDR3 region has 12 residues. Germline assignment: CDR1 GTSNPN and CDR2 SVGIG (reference sequence). The V end lost 4 bases, the J end lost 5 bases, and 11 bases lay between the germline ends. The CDR3 DNA reads TGTGCCTGGAATGCGGCCCGGGAGACCCAGTACTTC. It specifies CAWNAARETQYF. Complete variable domain (other parts from reference TRBV30 and TRBJ2-5): SQTIHQWPATLVQPVGSPLSLECTVEGTSNPNLYWYRQAAGRGLQLLFYSVGIGQISSEVPQNLSASRPQDRQFILSSKKLLLSDSGFYLCAWNAARETQYFGPGTRLLVL.

The chain carries TRBV3-1 (or the pseudogene TRBV3-2) and TRBJ2-1; TRBD2 agrees at 10 bases. V shed 4 bases and J 0 bases; nucleotides not matched to a gene: 3. Germline lookup yields CDR1 LGHDT and CDR2 YNNKEL (reference sequence). There are 16 residues in the CDR3. CDR3 region: CASSRSSGSSYNEQFF. The CDR3, as DNA: TGTGCCAGCAGCCGATCTAGCGGGAGCTCCTACAATGAGCAGTTCTTC.

J is TRBJ1-2 and V is TRBV30, with TRBD1 matching 10 bases. The CDR3 is 14 residues long. V lost 3 bases, J lost 4 bases, and 5 bases stayed unmatched. Germline lookup yields CDR1 GTSNPN and CDR2 SVGIG (reference sequence). DNA for the CDR3: TGTGCCTGGAGCCGACAGGGGGCTGGCTATGGCTACACCTTC. This gives the protein CAWSRQGAGYGYTF.

The chain is built from TRBV3-1 (or the pseudogene TRBV3-2) and TRBJ2-7, with 9 bases that match TRBD2. Germline V lookup: CDR1 LGHDT, CDR2 YNNKEL (reference sequence). This CDR3 contains 20 residues. V lost 4 bases and J lost 3; bases outside the gene matches: 22. The CDR3 protein is CASSLLPGTSRPRENYEQYF. The CDR3 nucleotides are TGTGCCAGCAGCCTTCTCCCCGGGACTAGCAGACCAAGGGAGAACTACGAGCAGTACTTC.

The chain has TRBV7-3 and TRBJ2-3, with D maybe TRBD1 (6 bases). V lost 7 bases and J lost 11, with 19 bases in between. The CDR3 is made up of 13 amino acids. The germline V gene has CDR1 SGHTA and CDR2 FQGTGA. The CDR3 reads CASTRESRGGQYF. As DNA, the CDR3 is TGTGCCAGCACGAGAGAAAGCAGGGGTGGGCAGTATTTT.

This clone was found once. This chain joins TRBV5-1 and TRBJ2-3, with D maybe TRBD1 (6 bases). This CDR3 has 15 residues. V was shortened by 4 bases and J by 2 bases, with 14 bases between the two germline ends. Germline V gene sequence: CDR1 SGHRS, CDR2 YFSETQ. CDR3 protein: CASSPQGSLTDTQYF. For the CDR3, the DNA is TGCGCCAGCAGCCCGCAGGGGTCCCTCACAGATACGCAGTATTTT.

The chain recombines TRBV19 with TRBJ1-4, with 11 bases lining up with TRBD1. The CDR3 spans 15 residues. The V gene's germline CDR1 is LNHDA and CDR2 SQIVND (reference sequence). V shed 5 bases, J shed 8 bases, and the junction held 7 bases outside the gene matches. This CDR3 reads CASSPRGQGVEKLFF. CDR3 bases: TGTGCCAGTAGTCCACGGGGACAGGGGGTGGAAAAACTGTTTTTT.

This clone was detected only a few times. This chain uses TRBV5-6 with TRBJ2-2; D remains unclear. The V gene lost 4 bases and the J gene lost 8 bases, with 15 bases spanning the gap. Germline values: CDR1 SGHDT, CDR2 YYEEEE. The CDR3 length is 14 residues. This chain's CDR3 is CASSLRRPWGELFF. CDR3 sequence (DNA): TGTGCCAGCAGCCTCCGGCGGCCCTGGGGGGAGCTGTTTTTT. The whole variable domain, filled in from reference TRBV5-6 and TRBJ2-2, reads DAGVTQSPTHLIKTRGQQVTLRCSPKSGHDTVSWYQQALGQGPQFIFQYYEEEERQRGNFPDRFSGHQFPNYSSELNVNALLLGDSALYLCASSLRRPWGELFFGEGSRLTVL.

This chain links TRBV5-4 with TRBJ1-1, with unresolved D. V lost 1 base and J lost 4, with 14 bases in between. Germline assignment: CDR1 SGHNT and CDR2 YYREEE (reference sequence). The CDR3 is 15 amino acids. This CDR3 is CASSLRRARGTEAFF. The CDR3, as DNA: TGTGCCAGCAGCTTGCGTAGGGCCCGGGGCACTGAAGCTTTCTTT. The full variable domain, its missing parts supplied by reference TRBV5-4 and TRBJ1-1, is ETGVTQSPTHLIKTRGQQVTLRCSSQSGHNTVSWYQQALGQGPQFIFQYYREEENGRGNFPPRFSGLQFPNYSSELNVNALELDDSALYLCASSLRRARGTEAFFGQGTRLTVV.